This T cell receptor beta chain was sequenced for a study of cytomegalovirus exposure and HLA in healthy donors. Overall study results and limits: Most observed TCR sequences were rare, whereas some public TCRs were detected in many donors.

From the approximately 120-subject validation cohort, which was separate from the approximately 700-subject first cohort, the donors were drawn. The CDR3 length is 13 residues. V was clipped by 3 bases and J by 4 bases, with 10 bases between them. Germline V gene sequence: CDR1 GTSNPN, CDR2 SVGIG (reference sequence). Points on this clone: Its antigen is currently unknown.

Generated by immunoSEQ multiplex PCR, the TCRdb table keeps only in-frame clones and is missing some. The sample has around 150,000 clones; about 89% are singletons. Material: PBMCs. The receptor comes from a woman in her late teens or twenties in good health and CMV-seropositive. The rearrangement joins TRBV30 to TRBJ2-1; the D is unclear. In DNA form, the CDR3 reads TGTGCCTGGAGACGACTGGCATACAATGAGCAGTTCTTC. It translates to CAWRRLAYNEQFF.